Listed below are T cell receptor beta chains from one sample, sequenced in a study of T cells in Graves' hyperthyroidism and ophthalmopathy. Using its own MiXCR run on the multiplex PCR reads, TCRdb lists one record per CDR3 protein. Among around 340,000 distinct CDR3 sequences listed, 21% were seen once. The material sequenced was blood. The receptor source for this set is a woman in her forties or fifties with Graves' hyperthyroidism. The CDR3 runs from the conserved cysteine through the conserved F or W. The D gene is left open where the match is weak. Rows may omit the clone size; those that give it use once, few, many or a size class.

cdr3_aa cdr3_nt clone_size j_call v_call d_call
CASSQGAGRETQYF TGTGCCAGCAGCCAAGGAGCGGGGAGAGAGACCCAGTACTTC many TRBJ2-5 TRBV3-1 TRBD2
CASSTTGSLNEQFF TGTGCCAGCAGCACCACCGGGAGTTTGAATGAGCAGTTCTTC NA TRBJ2-1 TRBV6-1 NA
CASSLSGVGTNYGYTF TGTGCCAGCAGTTTATCGGGGGTGGGGACCAACTATGGCTACACCTTC many TRBJ1-2 TRBV27 NA
CASSKAGTSGRYEQYF TGTGCCAGCAGTAAGGCCGGGACTAGCGGACGGTACGAGCAGTACTTC many TRBJ2-7 TRBV2 TRBD2
CARTGANYGYTF TGTGCCAGAACAGGGGCTAACTATGGCTACACCTTC NA TRBJ1-2 TRBV2 TRBD1
CASSQVLPTNEKLFF TGTGCCAGCAGCCAAGTACTGCCAACTAATGAAAAACTGTTTTTT many TRBJ1-4 TRBV4-2 NA
CATSRARTGKHGYTF TGTGCCACCAGCAGAGCAAGGACAGGGAAGCATGGCTACACCTTC NA TRBJ1-2 TRBV15 TRBD1
CASSQERNEQYF TGTGCCAGCAGCCAAGAGAGGAACGAGCAGTACTTC many TRBJ2-7 TRBV3-1 NA
CATQGRDRETQYF TGTGCCACCCAGGGGAGGGATCGGGAGACCCAGTACTTC NA TRBJ2-5 TRBV2 NA
CASSQDTGIYGYTF TGCGCCAGCAGCCAAGACACAGGGATCTATGGCTACACCTTC many TRBJ1-2 TRBV4-1 NA
CASSDWTSGRGGTDTQYF TGTGCCAGCAGTGACTGGACTAGCGGGAGAGGGGGCACAGATACGCAGTATTTT NA TRBJ2-3 TRBV6-1 TRBD2
CASSLEGGRWGSYEQYF TGTGCCAGCAGCTTGGAGGGGGGCAGATGGGGCTCCTACGAGCAGTACTTC NA TRBJ2-7 TRBV5-5 NA
CSARETGGQPQHF TGCAGTGCTAGAGAGACAGGGGGGCAGCCCCAGCATTTT NA TRBJ1-5 TRBV20-1 TRBD1
CASRSGGLANTQYF TGTGCCAGCAGAAGCGGGGGGTTGGCGAATACGCAGTATTTT NA TRBJ2-3 TRBV6-2/TRBV6-3 TRBD2
CASLNRDPNYGYTF TGTGCCAGTCTTAACCGGGACCCTAACTATGGCTACACCTTC few TRBJ1-2 TRBV11-3 NA
CSARVQGFSSYEQYF TGCAGTGCTAGAGTACAGGGGTTCAGCTCCTACGAGCAGTACTTC many TRBJ2-7 TRBV20-1 TRBD1
CASSPDTIRNTIYF TGTGCCAGCAGTCCGGACACGATTCGAAACACCATATATTTT many TRBJ1-3 TRBV28 NA
CASSLPGLAGGLDEQYF TGCGCCAGCAGTCTTCCGGGACTAGCGGGAGGGTTGGACGAGCAGTACTTC few TRBJ2-7 TRBV5-1 TRBD2
CASSHPGGYEQYF TGTGCCAGCAGCCACCCGGGGGGATACGAGCAGTACTTC many TRBJ2-7 TRBV7-2 TRBD2
CSVEKEANTEAFF TGCAGTGTTGAGAAGGAGGCCAACACTGAAGCTTTCTTT NA TRBJ1-1 TRBV20-1 NA
CASSISGTSNFNEQYF TGTGCCAGCAGCATCTCCGGGACTAGCAATTTCAACGAGCAGTACTTC NA TRBJ2-7 TRBV7-2 TRBD2
CASSLRSVSGGFSYEQYF TGCGCCAGCAGCTTGAGGAGTGTTAGCGGGGGGTTCTCCTACGAGCAGTACTTC NA TRBJ2-7 TRBV5-1 TRBD2
CASSLSHRAASFYGYTF TGTGCCAGCAGCTTAAGTCACAGGGCGGCGAGCTTCTATGGCTACACCTTC NA TRBJ1-2 TRBV11-2 NA
CASSLNAGSYEQYF TGTGCCAGCAGTTTAAATGCGGGATCCTACGAGCAGTACTTC many TRBJ2-7 TRBV12-3/TRBV12-4 NA
CASRGRTKETQYF TGTGCCAGCAGAGGCAGGACAAAAGAGACCCAGTACTTC NA TRBJ2-5 TRBV3-1 NA
CASSSGTGLGSPLHF TGTGCCAGCAGTTCGGGGACAGGCTTGGGGTCACCCCTCCACTTT many TRBJ1-6 TRBV28 TRBD1
CASSPGLPKADTQYF TGTGCCAGCAGCCCGGGACTACCGAAGGCAGATACGCAGTATTTT many TRBJ2-3 TRBV5-5 TRBD2
CASSLEQGSSYEQYF TGCGCCAGCAGCTTGGAACAGGGAAGCTCCTACGAGCAGTACTTC NA TRBJ2-7 TRBV5-1 NA
CATSGGGYEQYF TGTGCCACCTCTGGGGGCGGGTACGAGCAGTACTTC NA TRBJ2-7 TRBV6-1 NA
CASSLEFYYEQYF TGTGCCAGTAGTTTAGAGTTCTACTACGAGCAGTACTTC NA TRBJ2-7 TRBV28 NA
CASSVEGGGQYNEQFF TGTGCCAGCAGCGTAGAGGGCGGGGGCCAGTACAATGAGCAGTTCTTC few TRBJ2-1 TRBV9 NA
CASSFPTGAHYGYTF TGTGCCAGCAGTTTCCCCACAGGCGCCCACTATGGCTACACCTTC once TRBJ1-2 TRBV28 NA
CASQAGEGSWNIQYF TGTGCCAGCCAGGCGGGCGAAGGGAGTTGGAACATTCAGTACTTC many TRBJ2-4 TRBV5-6 NA
CASSDLSETGPGQPQHF TGTGCCAGCAGTGACCTGTCAGAGACAGGGCCGGGTCAGCCCCAGCATTTT NA TRBJ1-5 TRBV2 TRBD1
CASTFRARDTQYF TGTGCCAGCACGTTCCGGGCCCGGGATACGCAGTATTTT many TRBJ2-3 TRBV28 NA
CASSPAGTLDTQYF TGTGCCAGCAGCCCCGCAGGGACCTTAGATACGCAGTATTTT many TRBJ2-3 TRBV12-3/TRBV12-4 NA
CASSLKQRYQETQYF TGTGCCAGCAGCTTAAAACAGAGGTACCAAGAGACCCAGTACTTC many TRBJ2-5 TRBV11-2 NA
CSVEGDRLGQTQYF TGCAGCGTTGAAGGGGACCGGCTAGGACAGACCCAGTACTTC many TRBJ2-5 TRBV29-1 NA
CASSYSGAGGPRRGELFF TGTGCCAGCAGTTACTCGGGAGCGGGAGGGCCTAGACGCGGGGAGCTGTTTTTT many TRBJ2-2 TRBV6-5 TRBD2
CASSYGGTGANVLTF TGTGCCAGCAGTTACGGGGGGACTGGGGCCAACGTCCTGACTTTC few TRBJ2-6 TRBV6-6 NA
CASPSGPGAANTEAFF TGTGCCAGCCCTTCGGGCCCGGGGGCGGCGAACACTGAAGCTTTCTTT many TRBJ1-1 TRBV28 NA
CASSSSGGALNEQFF TGTGCCAGCAGTTCCTCTGGGGGAGCTCTTAATGAGCAGTTCTTC NA TRBJ2-1 TRBV6-1 NA
CAISEWRAGGPLSGANVLTF TGTGCCATCAGTGAGTGGCGGGCAGGGGGCCCCCTCTCTGGGGCCAACGTCCTGACTTTC few TRBJ2-6 TRBV10-3 TRBD1
CASSQDLTPGYEQYF TGTGCCAGCAGCCAAGATCTAACCCCGGGGTACGAGCAGTACTTC few TRBJ2-7 TRBV3-1 NA
CSATTSGRYNGELFF TGCAGTGCTACTACTAGCGGGAGATATAACGGGGAGCTGTTTTTT many TRBJ2-2 TRBV20-1 TRBD2
CASSLRPSGANVLTF TGTGCCAGCTCACTACGGCCCTCTGGGGCCAACGTCCTGACTTTC many TRBJ2-6 TRBV18 NA
CASSPDKERMMNTEAFF TGTGCCAGCAGCCCGGACAAGGAAAGGATGATGAACACTGAAGCTTTCTTT many TRBJ1-1 TRBV4-2 NA
CASTKADRRNYGYTF TGTGCCAGCACCAAAGCGGACAGGCGTAACTATGGCTACACCTTC few TRBJ1-2 TRBV6-1 TRBD1
CASRSTSNQPQHF TGTGCCAGCAGATCCACTAGCAATCAGCCCCAGCATTTT many TRBJ1-5 TRBV12-3/TRBV12-4 NA
CASSYREASYEQYF TGTGCCAGCTCTTACAGAGAGGCCTCCTACGAGCAGTACTTC NA TRBJ2-7 TRBV18 NA
CSAREWGLGSNQPQHF TGCAGTGCTAGAGAATGGGGGCTGGGTAGCAATCAGCCCCAGCATTTT many TRBJ1-5 TRBV20-1 NA
CAIYPRTGDMNTEAFF TGTGCCATCTATCCACGGACAGGGGACATGAACACTGAAGCTTTCTTT many TRBJ1-1 TRBV10-3 TRBD1
CASSTPDREKNTIYF TGTGCCAGCAGTACGCCGGACAGGGAGAAGAACACCATATATTTT many TRBJ1-3 TRBV12-3/TRBV12-4 TRBD1
CASSLWFGLGGDFYEQYF TGTGCCAGCAGTTTATGGTTTGGACTAGGGGGGGACTTCTACGAGCAGTACTTC NA TRBJ2-7 TRBV28 NA
CASSPSRQNTGELFF TGTGCCAGCTCACCAAGTCGCCAGAACACCGGGGAGCTGTTTTTT many TRBJ2-2 TRBV18 NA
CASSALTGLRYF TGTGCCAGCAGTGCATTGACAGGTTTAAGGTACTTC many TRBJ2-5 TRBV6-1 NA